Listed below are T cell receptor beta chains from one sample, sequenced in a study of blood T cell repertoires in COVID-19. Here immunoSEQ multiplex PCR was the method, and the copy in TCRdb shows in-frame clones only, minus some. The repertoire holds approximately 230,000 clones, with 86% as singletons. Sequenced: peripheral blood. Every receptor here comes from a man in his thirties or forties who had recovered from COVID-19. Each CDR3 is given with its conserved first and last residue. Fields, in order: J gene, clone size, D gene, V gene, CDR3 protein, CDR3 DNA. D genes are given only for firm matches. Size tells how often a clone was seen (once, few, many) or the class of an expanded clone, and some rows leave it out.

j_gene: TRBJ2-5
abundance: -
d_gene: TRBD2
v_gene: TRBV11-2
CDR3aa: CASSLGTSGREETQYF
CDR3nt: TGTGCCAGCAGCTTAGGGACTAGCGGGCGGGAGGAGACCCAGTACTTC

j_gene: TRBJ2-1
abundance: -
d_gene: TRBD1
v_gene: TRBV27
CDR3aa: CASSFVRTGENEQFF
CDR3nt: TGTGCCAGCAGTTTTGTTAGGACAGGGGAAAATGAGCAGTTCTTC

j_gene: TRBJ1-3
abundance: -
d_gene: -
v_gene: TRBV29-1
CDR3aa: CSVDLGLPGNTIYF
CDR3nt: TGCAGCGTTGATCTCGGACTACCTGGAAACACCATATATTTT

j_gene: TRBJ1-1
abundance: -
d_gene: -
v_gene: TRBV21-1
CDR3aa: CASSKETLKLGRGRPSNTEAFF
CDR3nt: TGTGCCAGCAGCAAAGAGACCTTGAAACTCGGCAGGGGGCGCCCGTCGAACACTGAAGCTTTCTTT

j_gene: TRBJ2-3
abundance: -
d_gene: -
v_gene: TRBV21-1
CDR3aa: CASSGRDPGADTQYF
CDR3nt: TGTGCCAGCAGCGGGAGGGACCCAGGAGCAGATACGCAGTATTTT

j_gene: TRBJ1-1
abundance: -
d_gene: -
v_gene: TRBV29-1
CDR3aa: CSVVYGGPTEAFF
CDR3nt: TGCAGCGTTGTGTACGGGGGGCCGACTGAAGCTTTCTTT

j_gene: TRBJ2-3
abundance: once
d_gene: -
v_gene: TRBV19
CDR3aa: CASSILGQSTDTQYF
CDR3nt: TGTGCCAGTAGTATTCTGGGCCAGTCCACAGATACGCAGTATTTT

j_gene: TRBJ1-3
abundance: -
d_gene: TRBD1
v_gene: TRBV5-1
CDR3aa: CASSLQGARGNTIYF
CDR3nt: TGCGCCAGCAGCTTGCAGGGGGCGCGAGGAAACACCATATATTTT

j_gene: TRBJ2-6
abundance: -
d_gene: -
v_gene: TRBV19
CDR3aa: CASRAGQTYSGANVLTF
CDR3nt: TGTGCCAGTAGGGCAGGACAGACTTACTCTGGGGCCAACGTCCTGACTTTC

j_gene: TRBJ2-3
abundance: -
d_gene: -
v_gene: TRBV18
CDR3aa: CASSPIRDWTDTQYF
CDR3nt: TGTGCCAGCTCACCAATACGGGACTGGACAGATACGCAGTATTTT

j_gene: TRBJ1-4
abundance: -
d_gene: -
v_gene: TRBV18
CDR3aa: CASARNPGSQTNEKLFF
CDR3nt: TGTGCCAGCGCACGCAACCCGGGTTCACAAACTAATGAAAAACTGTTTTTT

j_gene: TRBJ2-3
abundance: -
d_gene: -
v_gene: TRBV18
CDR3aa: CASSPSTQGTDTQYF
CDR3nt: TGTGCCAGCTCACCGTCGACGCAGGGGACAGATACGCAGTATTTT

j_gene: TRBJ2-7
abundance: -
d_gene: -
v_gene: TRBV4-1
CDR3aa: CASSLEQGTYEQYF
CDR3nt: TGCGCCAGCAGCCTCGAACAGGGTACCTACGAGCAGTACTTC